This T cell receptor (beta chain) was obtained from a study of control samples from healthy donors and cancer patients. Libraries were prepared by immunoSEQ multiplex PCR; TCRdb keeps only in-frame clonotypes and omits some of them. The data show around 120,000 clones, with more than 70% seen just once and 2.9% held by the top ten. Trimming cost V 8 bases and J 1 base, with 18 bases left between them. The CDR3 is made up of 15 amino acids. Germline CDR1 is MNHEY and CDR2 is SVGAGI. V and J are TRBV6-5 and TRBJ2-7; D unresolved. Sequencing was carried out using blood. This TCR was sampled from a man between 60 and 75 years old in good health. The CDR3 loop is CASSSYRPSSYEQYF. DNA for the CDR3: TGTGCCAGCTCCTCGTATAGACCGAGTTCCTACGAGCAGTACTTC.